This TCR beta chain appears in the sequencing data of a study of HIV-infected patients and healthy controls. This clonotype was recorded at least ten times. CDR3 length equals 16 residues. V gave up 3 bases and J gave up 7 bases; unmatched junction bases: 7. Germline V gene lookup returns CDR1 MRHNA and CDR2 SNTAGT. MiXCR, applied by TCRdb to the 5' RACE reads, yields one record per CDR3 protein. Of roughly 68,000 distinct CDR3 sequences in the sample, 15% to 20% are singletons; the top ten hold under 1.5%. The sequenced material came from CD4+ T cells from blood. This clonotype originated in a human donor in good health. The rearrangement links TRBV6-4 to TRBJ2-1, with 12 bases lining up with TRBD1. The CDR3 is CASSDWDRGLKNEQFF. DNA of the CDR3: TGTGCCAGCAGTGATTGGGACAGGGGGCTAAAGAATGAGCAGTTCTTC.